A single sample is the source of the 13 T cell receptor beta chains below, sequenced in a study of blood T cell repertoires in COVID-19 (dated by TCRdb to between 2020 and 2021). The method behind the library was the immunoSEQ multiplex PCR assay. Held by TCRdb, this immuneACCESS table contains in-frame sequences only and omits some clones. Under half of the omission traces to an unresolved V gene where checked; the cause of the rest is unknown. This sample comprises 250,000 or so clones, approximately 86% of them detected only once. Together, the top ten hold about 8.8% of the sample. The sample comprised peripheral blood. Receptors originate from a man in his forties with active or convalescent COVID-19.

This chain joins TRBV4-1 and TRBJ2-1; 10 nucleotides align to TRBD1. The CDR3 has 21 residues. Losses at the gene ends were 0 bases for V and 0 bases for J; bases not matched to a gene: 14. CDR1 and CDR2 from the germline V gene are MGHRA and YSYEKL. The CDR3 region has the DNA TGCGCCAGCAGCCAAGATCGTATGAAGGGACAGGGGACAAGCTCCTACAATGAGCAGTTCTTC. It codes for CASSQDRMKGQGTSSYNEQFF.

The DNA of the CDR3 is TGTGCCAGCCGGGATCCAAATCAGCCCCAGCATTTT. Amino acids: CASRDPNQPQHF. J is TRBJ1-5 and V is TRBV2; no reliable D call. The V end lost 8 bases, the J end lost 4 bases, and 9 bases lay between the germline ends. Germline CDR1 is SNHLY and CDR2 is FYNNEI. The CDR3 totals 12 residues.

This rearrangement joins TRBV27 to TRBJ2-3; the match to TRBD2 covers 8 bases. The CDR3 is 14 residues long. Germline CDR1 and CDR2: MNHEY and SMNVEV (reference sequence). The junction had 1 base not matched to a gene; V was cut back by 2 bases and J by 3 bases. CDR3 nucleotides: TGTGCCAGCAGTTTAAAGCGGGGGACAGATACGCAGTATTTT. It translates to CASSLKRGTDTQYF.

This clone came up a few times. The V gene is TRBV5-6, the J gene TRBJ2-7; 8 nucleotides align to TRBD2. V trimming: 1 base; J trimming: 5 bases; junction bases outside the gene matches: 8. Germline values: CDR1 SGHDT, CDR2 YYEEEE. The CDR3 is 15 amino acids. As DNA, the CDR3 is TGTGCCAGCAGCTTGCTGGCGGGAGGCAAGGACGAGCAGTACTTC. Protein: CASSLLAGGKDEQYF.

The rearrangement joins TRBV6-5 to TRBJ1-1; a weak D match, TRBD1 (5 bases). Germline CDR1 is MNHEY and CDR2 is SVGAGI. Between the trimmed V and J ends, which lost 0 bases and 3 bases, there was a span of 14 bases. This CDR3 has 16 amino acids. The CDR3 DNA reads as TGTGCCAGCAGTTACTCGAGGCGGCCCAGGGACACTGAAGCTTTCTTT. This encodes CASSYSRRPRDTEAFF.

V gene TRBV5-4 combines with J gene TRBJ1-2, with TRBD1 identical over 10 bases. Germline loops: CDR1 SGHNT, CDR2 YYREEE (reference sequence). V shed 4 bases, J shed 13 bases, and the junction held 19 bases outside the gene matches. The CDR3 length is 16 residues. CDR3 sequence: CASSTQGTGQGNRCTF. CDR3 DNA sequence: TGTGCCAGCAGCACCCAAGGGACGGGACAGGGGAATCGTTGCACCTTC. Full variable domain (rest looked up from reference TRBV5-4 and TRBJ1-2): ETGVTQSPTHLIKTRGQQVTLRCSSQSGHNTVSWYQQALGQGPQFIFQYYREEENGRGNFPPRFSGLQFPNYSSELNVNALELDDSALYLCASSTQGTGQGNRCTFGSGTRLTVV.

DNA for the CDR3: TGTGCCAGCAGTTATGGGGGGAATGCACCCCTCCACTTT. Protein product: CASSYGGNAPLHF. V is TRBV6-6 and J is TRBJ1-6; weak D call: TRBD1 (5 bases). This CDR3 comprises 13 residues. The germline V and J ends were trimmed by 3 bases and 11 bases, with 11 bases remaining between them. CDR1 and CDR2 (germline): MNHNY, SVGAGI (reference sequence).

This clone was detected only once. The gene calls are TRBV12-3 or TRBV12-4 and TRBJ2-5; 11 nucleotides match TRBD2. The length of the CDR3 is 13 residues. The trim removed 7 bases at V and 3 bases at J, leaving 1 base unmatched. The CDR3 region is CASKLAGEETQYF. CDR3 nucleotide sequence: TGTGCCAGCAAACTAGCGGGGGAAGAGACCCAGTACTTC.

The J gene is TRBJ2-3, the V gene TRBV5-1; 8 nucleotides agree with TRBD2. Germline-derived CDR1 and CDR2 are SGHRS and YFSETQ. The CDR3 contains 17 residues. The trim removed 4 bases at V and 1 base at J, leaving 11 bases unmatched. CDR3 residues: CASSTHSGTRGTDTQYF. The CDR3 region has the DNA TGCGCCAGCAGCACCCATAGCGGGACACGGGGCACAGATACGCAGTATTTT.

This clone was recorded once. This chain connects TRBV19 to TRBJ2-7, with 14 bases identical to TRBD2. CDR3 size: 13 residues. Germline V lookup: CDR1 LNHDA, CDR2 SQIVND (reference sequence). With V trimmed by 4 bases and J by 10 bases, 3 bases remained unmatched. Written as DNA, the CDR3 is TGTGCCAGTAGTACTGGGACTAGCGGGGGCCAGTACTTC. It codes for CASSTGTSGGQYF. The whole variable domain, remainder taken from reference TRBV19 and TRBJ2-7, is DGGITQSPKYLFRKEGQNVTLSCEQNLNHDAMYWYRQDPGQGLRLIYYSQIVNDFQKGDIAEGYSVSREKKESFPLTVTSAQKNPTAFYLCASSTGTSGGQYFGPGTRLTVT.

For the CDR3, the DNA is TGTGCCAGCAGCTCCGGACAGGGAGGTGGGACCCAGTACTTC. Translation gives CASSSGQGGGTQYF. The chain joins TRBV7-9 to TRBJ2-5, with 8 bases that match TRBD1. The length of the CDR3 is 14 residues. Germline V gene sequence: CDR1 SEHNR, CDR2 FQNEAQ (reference sequence). Losses at the gene ends were 4 bases for V and 7 bases for J; bases not matched to a gene: 8.

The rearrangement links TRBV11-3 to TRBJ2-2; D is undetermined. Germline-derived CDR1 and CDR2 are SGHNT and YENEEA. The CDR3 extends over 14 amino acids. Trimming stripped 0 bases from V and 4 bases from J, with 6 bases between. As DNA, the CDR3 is TGTGCCAGCAGCTTAGATTCGGTCACCGGGGAGCTGTTTTTT. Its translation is CASSLDSVTGELFF. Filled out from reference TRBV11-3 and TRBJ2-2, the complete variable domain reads EAGVVQSPRYKIIEKKQPVAFWCNPISGHNTLYWYLQNLGQGPELLIRYENEEAVDDSQLPKDRFSAERLKGVDSTLKIQPAELGDSAVYLCASSLDSVTGELFFGEGSRLTVL.

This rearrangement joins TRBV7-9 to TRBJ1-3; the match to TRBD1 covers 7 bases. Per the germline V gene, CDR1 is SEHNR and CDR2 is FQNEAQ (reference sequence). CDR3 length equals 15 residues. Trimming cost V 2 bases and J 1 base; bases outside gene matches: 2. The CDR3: CASSLWDRSGNTIYF. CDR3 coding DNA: TGTGCCAGCAGCTTATGGGACAGATCTGGAAACACCATATATTTT. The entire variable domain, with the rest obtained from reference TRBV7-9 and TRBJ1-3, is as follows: DTGVSQNPRHKITKRGQNVTFRCDPISEHNRLYWYRQTLGQGPEFLTYFQNEAQLEKSRLLSDRFSAERPKGSFSTLEIQRTEQGDSAMYLCASSLWDRSGNTIYFGEGSWLTVV.